A selection of T cell receptor beta chains follows, all from one sample in a study of cytomegalovirus exposure and HLA in healthy donors. Using immunoSEQ multiplex PCR, the repertoire was profiled, and TCRdb retains in-frame clones only, with some absent. The sample has about 110,000 clones; roughly three fifths are singletons. The sample consisted of PBMCs. These TCRs come from a man younger than 45 in good health and CMV-seropositive. Both conserved end residues are part of each CDR3. The D gene is left open where the match is weak. Expanded clones are given a class, and other clones once, few, many or no size at all.

clone_size	d_call	v_call	j_call	cdr3_aa	cdr3_nt
-	TRBD1	TRBV5-4	TRBJ2-2	CASSSAGTGSFGELFF	TGTGCCAGCAGTTCCGCGGGGACAGGGAGTTTCGGGGAGCTGTTTTTT
-	TRBD1	TRBV4-1	TRBJ1-6	CASSQGTGGFYNSPLHF	TGCGCCAGCAGCCAAGGGACAGGGGGCTTCTATAATTCACCCCTCCACTTT
-	-	TRBV4-1	TRBJ2-5	CASSQDLDTSWETQYF	TGCGCCAGCAGCCAAGACCTGGACACCTCGTGGGAGACCCAGTACTTC
-	-	TRBV5-1	TRBJ1-4	CASSLSSNEKLFF	TGCGCCAGCAGCTTGTCCAGTAATGAAAAACTGTTTTTT
-	-	TRBV7-2	TRBJ1-3	CASSPGHFPIYF	TGTGCCAGCAGCCCAGGACATTTCCCCATATATTTT
-	TRBD2	TRBV4-2	TRBJ2-7	CASSQAEQGWLAGFYEQYF	TGTGCCAGCAGCCAAGCGGAGCAGGGATGGCTAGCGGGCTTTTACGAGCAGTACTTC
-	-	TRBV10-1	TRBJ2-7	CASSERYRDLYEQYF	TGCGCCAGCAGTGAGAGATATCGGGATCTCTACGAGCAGTACTTC
few	-	TRBV5-1	TRBJ2-3	CASGGGGSDTQYF	TGCGCCAGCGGAGGGGGGGGTAGCGATACGCAGTATTTT
-	-	TRBV20-1	TRBJ1-4	CSARDRGSMFF	TGCAGTGCTAGAGATCGAGGGTCCATGTTTTTT
-	TRBD1	TRBV6-5	TRBJ2-5	CASSYLGQGETQYF	TGTGCCAGCAGTTACCTGGGACAGGGGGAGACCCAGTACTTC
-	-	TRBV7-9	TRBJ1-2	CASSSLTENYGYTF	TGTGCCAGCAGCTCCCTGACAGAAAACTATGGCTACACCTTC
-	-	TRBV27	TRBJ2-2	CASSRGWQGTGELFF	TGTGCCAGCAGCCGGGGGTGGCAGGGCACCGGGGAGCTGTTTTTT
-	TRBD2	TRBV7-9	TRBJ2-7	CASSGGGEQYF	TGTGCCAGCAGCGGGGGGGGAGAGCAGTACTTC
few	TRBD2	TRBV10-3	TRBJ2-1	CAISPSGGADEQFF	TGTGCCATCAGTCCTAGCGGGGGGGCTGATGAGCAGTTCTTC
once	-	TRBV10-3	TRBJ2-5	CATAQGLETQYF	TGTGCCACCGCACAGGGTTTAGAGACCCAGTACTTC
once	-	TRBV2	TRBJ2-7	CASRAELSSYEQYF	TGTGCCAGCCGCGCGGAACTAAGCTCCTACGAGCAGTACTTC